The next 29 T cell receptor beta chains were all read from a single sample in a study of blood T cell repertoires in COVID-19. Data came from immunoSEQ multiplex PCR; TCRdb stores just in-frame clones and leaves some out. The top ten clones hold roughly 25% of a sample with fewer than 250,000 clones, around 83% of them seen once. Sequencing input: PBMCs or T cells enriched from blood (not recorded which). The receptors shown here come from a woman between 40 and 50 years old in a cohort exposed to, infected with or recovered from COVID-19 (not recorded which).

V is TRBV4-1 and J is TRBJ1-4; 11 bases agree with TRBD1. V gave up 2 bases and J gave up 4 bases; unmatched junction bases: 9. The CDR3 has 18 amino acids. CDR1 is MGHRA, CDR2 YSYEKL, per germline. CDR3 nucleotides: TGCGCCAGCAGCCAACCCGGGACAGGGGGTCCCGGTAATGAAAAACTGTTTTTT. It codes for CASSQPGTGGPGNEKLFF.

The CDR3 is CASSPPGRNSYEQYF. CDR3 nucleotide sequence: TGTGCCAGCAGCCCCCCCGGGAGGAACTCCTACGAGCAGTACTTC. The V call is TRBV9, the J call TRBJ2-7; TRBD2 agrees at 7 bases. CDR1 is SGDLS and CDR2 is YYNGEE in the germline V gene. The CDR3 runs 15 residues. The V segment lost 4 bases and the J segment 0 bases; nucleotides outside the gene matches: 7.

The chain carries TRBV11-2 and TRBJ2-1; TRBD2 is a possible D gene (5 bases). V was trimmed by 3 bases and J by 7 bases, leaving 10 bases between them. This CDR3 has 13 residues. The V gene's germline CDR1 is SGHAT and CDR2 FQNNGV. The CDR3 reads CASSLGRENEQFF. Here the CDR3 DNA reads TGTGCCAGCAGCTTGGGTAGGGAGAATGAGCAGTTCTTC.

CDR3 protein: CASSELAGGLETQYF. The CDR3 nucleotides read TGTGCCAGCAGTGAATTGGCGGGGGGTCTAGAGACCCAGTACTTC. V gene TRBV6-1 combines with J gene TRBJ2-5, with 8 bases that match TRBD2. After removal of 2 bases from V and 4 bases from J, the junction contained 6 bases not matched to a gene. Germline CDR1 is MNHNS and CDR2 is SASEGT. This CDR3 comprises 15 residues.

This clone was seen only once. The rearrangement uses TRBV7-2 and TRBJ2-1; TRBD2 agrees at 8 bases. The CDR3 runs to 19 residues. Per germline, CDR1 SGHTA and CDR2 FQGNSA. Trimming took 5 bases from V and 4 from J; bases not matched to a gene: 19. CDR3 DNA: TGTGCCAGCAGCCCCACCCTCCTAGCGGGCAGAAGGACTTACAATGAGCAGTTCTTC. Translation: CASSPTLLAGRRTYNEQFF.

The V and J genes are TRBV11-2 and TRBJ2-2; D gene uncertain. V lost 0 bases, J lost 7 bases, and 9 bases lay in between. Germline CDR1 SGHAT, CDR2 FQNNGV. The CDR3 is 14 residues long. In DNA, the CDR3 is TGTGCCAGCAGCTTAGAGGTTAGAGGCGGGGAGCTGTTTTTT. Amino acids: CASSLEVRGGELFF.

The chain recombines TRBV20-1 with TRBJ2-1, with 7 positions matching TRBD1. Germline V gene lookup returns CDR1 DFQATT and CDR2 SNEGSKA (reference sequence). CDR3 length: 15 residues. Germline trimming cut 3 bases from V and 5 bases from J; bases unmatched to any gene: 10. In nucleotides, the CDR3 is TGCAGTGCTAGTTCCACAGGGGTTATCCACAATGAGCAGTTCTTC. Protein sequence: CSASSTGVIHNEQFF.

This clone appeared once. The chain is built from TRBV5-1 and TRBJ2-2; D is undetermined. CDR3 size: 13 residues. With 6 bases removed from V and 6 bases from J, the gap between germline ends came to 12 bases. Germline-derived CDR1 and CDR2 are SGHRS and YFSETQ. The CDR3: CASMFAEAGELFF. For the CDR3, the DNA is TGCGCCAGCATGTTTGCGGAAGCCGGGGAGCTGTTTTTT.

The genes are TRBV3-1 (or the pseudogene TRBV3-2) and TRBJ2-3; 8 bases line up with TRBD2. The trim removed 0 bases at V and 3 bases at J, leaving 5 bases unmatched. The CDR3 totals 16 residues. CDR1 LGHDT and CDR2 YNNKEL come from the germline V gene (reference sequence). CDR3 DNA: TGTGCCAGCAGCCAAGACCCGGGAGGGCCAACAGATACGCAGTATTTT. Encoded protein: CASSQDPGGPTDTQYF.

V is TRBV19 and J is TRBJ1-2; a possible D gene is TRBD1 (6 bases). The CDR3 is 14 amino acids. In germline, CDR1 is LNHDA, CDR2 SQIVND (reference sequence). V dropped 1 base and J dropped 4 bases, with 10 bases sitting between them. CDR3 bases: TGTGCCAGTAGTATAGCCGCAGGGGCCTATGGCTACACCTTC. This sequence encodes CASSIAAGAYGYTF.

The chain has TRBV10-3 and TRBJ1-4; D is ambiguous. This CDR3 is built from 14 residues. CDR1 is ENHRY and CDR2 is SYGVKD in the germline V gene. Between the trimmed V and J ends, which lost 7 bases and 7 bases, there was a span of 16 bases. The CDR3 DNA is TGTGCCATCACCCCTGGGGAGGGCACTGAAAAACTGTTTTTT. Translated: CAITPGEGTEKLFF.

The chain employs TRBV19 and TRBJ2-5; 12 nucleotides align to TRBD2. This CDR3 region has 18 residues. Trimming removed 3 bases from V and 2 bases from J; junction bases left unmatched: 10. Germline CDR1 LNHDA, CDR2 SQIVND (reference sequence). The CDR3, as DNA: TGTGCCAGTAGTATCAGGGGGCTAGCGGGAGGGTCACAAGAGACCCAGTACTTC. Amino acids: CASSIRGLAGGSQETQYF. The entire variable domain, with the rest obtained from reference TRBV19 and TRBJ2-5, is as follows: DGGITQSPKYLFRKEGQNVTLSCEQNLNHDAMYWYRQDPGQGLRLIYYSQIVNDFQKGDIAEGYSVSREKKESFPLTVTSAQKNPTAFYLCASSIRGLAGGSQETQYFGPGTRLLVL.

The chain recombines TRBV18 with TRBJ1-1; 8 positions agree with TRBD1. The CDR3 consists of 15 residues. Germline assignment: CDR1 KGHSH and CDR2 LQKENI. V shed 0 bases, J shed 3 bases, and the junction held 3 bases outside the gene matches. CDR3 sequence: CASSPPGTGDTEAFF. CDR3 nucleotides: TGTGCCAGCTCACCACCCGGGACAGGAGACACTGAAGCTTTCTTT.

The CDR3: CASSVGQQGNNGYTF. The CDR3 DNA reads as TGTGCCAGCAGCGTAGGACAACAGGGGAACAATGGCTACACCTTC. This chain joins TRBV9 and TRBJ1-2; 7 nucleotides agree with TRBD1. The CDR3 is made up of 15 amino acids. Trimming cost V 0 bases and J 6 bases; bases outside gene matches: 8. Germline CDR1 and CDR2: SGDLS and YYNGEE.

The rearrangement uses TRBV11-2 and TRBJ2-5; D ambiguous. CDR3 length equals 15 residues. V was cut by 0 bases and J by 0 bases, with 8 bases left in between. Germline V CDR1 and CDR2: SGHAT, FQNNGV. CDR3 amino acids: CASSLEAQHQETQYF. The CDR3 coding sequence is TGTGCCAGCAGCTTAGAGGCTCAACACCAAGAGACCCAGTACTTC. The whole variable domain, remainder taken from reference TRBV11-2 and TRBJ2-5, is EAGVAQSPRYKIIEKRQSVAFWCNPISGHATLYWYQQILGQGPKLLIQFQNNGVVDDSQLPKDRFSAERLKGVDSTLKIQPAKLEDSAVYLCASSLEAQHQETQYFGPGTRLLVL.

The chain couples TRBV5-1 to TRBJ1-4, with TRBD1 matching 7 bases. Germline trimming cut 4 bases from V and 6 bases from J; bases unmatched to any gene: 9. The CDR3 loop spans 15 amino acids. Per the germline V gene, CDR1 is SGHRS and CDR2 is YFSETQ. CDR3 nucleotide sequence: TGCGCCAGCAGCACGGAAACAGGGGTAGATGAAAAACTGTTTTTT. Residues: CASSTETGVDEKLFF.

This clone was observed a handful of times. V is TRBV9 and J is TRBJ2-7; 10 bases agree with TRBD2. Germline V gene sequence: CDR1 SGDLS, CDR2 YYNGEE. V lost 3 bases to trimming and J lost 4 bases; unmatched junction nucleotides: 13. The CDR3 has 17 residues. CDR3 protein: CASSAVSGGPSPYEQYF. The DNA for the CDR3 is TGTGCCAGCAGCGCCGTTAGCGGGGGGCCCTCTCCTTACGAGCAGTACTTC.

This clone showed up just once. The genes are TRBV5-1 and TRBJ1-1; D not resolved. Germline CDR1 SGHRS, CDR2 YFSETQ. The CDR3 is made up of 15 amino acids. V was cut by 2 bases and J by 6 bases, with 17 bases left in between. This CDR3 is CASSFGLGLLAEAFF. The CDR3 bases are TGCGCCAGCAGCTTTGGCCTGGGCCTCCTCGCTGAAGCTTTCTTT.

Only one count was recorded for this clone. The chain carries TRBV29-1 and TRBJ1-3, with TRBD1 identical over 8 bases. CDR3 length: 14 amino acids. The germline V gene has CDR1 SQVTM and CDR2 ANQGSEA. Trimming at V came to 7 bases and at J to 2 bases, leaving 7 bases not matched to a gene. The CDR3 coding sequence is TGCAGCGCCCTCTTGACAGGGGCTGGAAACACCATATATTTT. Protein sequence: CSALLTGAGNTIYF.

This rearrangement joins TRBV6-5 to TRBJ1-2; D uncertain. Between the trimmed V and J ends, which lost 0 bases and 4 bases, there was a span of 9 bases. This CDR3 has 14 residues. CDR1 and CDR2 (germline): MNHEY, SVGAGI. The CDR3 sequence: CASSYSDGGYGYTF. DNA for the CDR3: TGTGCCAGCAGTTACTCGGACGGAGGCTATGGCTACACCTTC.

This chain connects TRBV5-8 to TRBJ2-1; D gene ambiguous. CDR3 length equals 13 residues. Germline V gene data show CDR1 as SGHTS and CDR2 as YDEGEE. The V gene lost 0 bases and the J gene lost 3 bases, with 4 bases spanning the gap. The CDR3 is CASSLEHYNEQFF. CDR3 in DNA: TGTGCCAGCAGCTTGGAACACTACAATGAGCAGTTCTTC. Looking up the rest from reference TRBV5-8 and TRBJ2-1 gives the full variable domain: EAGVTQSPTHLIKTRGQQATLRCSPISGHTSVYWYQQALGLGLQFLLWYDEGEERNRGNFPPRFSGRQFPNYSSELNVNALELEDSALYLCASSLEHYNEQFFGPGTRLTVL.

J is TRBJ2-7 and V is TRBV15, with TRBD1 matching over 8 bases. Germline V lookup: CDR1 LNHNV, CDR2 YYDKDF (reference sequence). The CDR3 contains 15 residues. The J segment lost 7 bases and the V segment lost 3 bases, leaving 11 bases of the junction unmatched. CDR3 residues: CATSRDQGAGFEQYF. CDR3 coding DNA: TGTGCCACCAGCAGGGATCAGGGGGCGGGTTTTGAGCAGTACTTC.

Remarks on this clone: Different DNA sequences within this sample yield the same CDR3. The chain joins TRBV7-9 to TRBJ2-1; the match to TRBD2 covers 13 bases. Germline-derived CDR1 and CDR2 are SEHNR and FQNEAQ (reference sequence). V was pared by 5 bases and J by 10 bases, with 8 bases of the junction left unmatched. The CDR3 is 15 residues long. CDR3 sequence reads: CASSRLAGGYGEQFF. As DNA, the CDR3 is TGTGCCAGCAGCCGACTAGCGGGGGGCTACGGGGAGCAGTTCTTC. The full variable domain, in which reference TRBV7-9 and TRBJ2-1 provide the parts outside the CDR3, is DTGVSQNPRHKITKRGQNVTFRCDPISEHNRLYWYRQTLGQGPEFLTYFQNEAQLEKSRLLSDRFSAERPKGSFSTLEIQRTEQGDSAMYLCASSRLAGGYGEQFFGPGTRLTVL.

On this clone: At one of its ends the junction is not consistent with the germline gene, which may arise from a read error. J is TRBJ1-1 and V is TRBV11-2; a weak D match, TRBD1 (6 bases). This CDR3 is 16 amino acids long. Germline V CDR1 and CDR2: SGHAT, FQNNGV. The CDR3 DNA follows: TGTGCCAGCAGCATAGAAACCAGGGGCATGAACACTGAAGCTTTCTTT. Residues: CASSIETRGMNTEAFF.

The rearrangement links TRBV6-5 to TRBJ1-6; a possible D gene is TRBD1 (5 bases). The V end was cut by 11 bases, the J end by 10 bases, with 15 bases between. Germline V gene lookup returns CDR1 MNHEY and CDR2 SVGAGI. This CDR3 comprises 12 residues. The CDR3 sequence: CAHNRGDSPLHF. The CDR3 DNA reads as TGTGCCCACAACCGGGGGGACTCACCCCTCCACTTT.

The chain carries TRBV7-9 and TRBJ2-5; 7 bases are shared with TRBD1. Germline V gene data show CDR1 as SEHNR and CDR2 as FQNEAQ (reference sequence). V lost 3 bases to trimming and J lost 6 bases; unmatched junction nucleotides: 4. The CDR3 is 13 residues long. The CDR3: CASSFEGAKTQYF. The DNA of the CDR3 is TGTGCCAGCAGCTTTGAGGGGGCAAAGACCCAGTACTTC.

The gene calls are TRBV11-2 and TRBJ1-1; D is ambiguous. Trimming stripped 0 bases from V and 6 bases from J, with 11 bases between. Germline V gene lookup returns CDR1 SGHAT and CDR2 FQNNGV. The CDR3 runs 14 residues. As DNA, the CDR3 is TGTGCCAGCAGCTTAGAATTCCAAGCACCTGAAGCTTTCTTT. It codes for CASSLEFQAPEAFF.

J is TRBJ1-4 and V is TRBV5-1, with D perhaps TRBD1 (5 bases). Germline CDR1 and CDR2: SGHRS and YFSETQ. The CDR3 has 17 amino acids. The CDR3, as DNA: TGCGCAGCAGCTTGGAGGGGCCGGCACACAACTAATGAAAAACTGTTTTTT. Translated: CAAAWRGRHTTNEKLFF.

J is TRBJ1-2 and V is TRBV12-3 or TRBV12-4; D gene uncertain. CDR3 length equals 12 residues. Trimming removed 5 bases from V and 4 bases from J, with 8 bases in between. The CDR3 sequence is CASSPSAYGYTF. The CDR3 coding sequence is TGTGCCAGCAGTCCCAGCGCCTATGGCTACACCTTC.